This T cell receptor (beta chain) was found in a study of identical twins. Note on this clonotype: Its antigen is still unknown.

Study conclusions and caveats: Researchers reported excess low generation probability among twin-shared out-of-frame alpha sequences.

Germline V gives CDR1 SGDLS, CDR2 YYNGEE. The CDR3 consists of 14 residues. The V gene end was trimmed by 9 bases and the J gene end by 2 bases; junction bases not matched to a gene: 6. TCRdb passed the 5' RACE reads through MiXCR, listing each CDR3 protein once. This repertoire shows 700,000 or so distinct CDR3 sequences, about 20% found once; its top ten account for about 4.5%. These data were likewise used in another study, on T cells expressing NK-cell markers. This second report adds: Of the CD8+ T cell pool in about 6 donors, roughly 1.0-7.0% was accounted for by dominant NKG2C+ clonotypes.

J is TRBJ2-5 and V is TRBV9, with 11 bases identical to TRBD2. This sequence originates from a woman under 30 in good health. The specimen was PBMCs. The CDR3 loop is CANGTSGDQETQYF. CDR3 in DNA: TGTGCCAACGGGACTAGCGGAGATCAAGAGACCCAGTACTTC.